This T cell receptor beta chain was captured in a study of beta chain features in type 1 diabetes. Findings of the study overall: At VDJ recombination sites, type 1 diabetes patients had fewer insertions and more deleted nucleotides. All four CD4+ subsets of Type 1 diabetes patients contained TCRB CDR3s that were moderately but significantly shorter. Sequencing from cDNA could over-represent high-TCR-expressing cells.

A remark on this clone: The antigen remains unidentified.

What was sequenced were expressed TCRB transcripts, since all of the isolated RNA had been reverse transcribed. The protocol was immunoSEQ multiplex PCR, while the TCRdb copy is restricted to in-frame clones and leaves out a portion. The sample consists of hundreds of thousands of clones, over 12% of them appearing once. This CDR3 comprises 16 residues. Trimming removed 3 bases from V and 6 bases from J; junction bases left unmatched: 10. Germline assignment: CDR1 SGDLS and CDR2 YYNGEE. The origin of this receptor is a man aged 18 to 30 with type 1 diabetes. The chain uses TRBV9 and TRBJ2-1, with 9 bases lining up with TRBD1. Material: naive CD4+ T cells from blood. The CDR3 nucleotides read TGTGCCAGCAGCGCAAGACAGGGGGGCGAGAGCAATGAGCAGTTCTTC. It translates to CASSARQGGESNEQFF.